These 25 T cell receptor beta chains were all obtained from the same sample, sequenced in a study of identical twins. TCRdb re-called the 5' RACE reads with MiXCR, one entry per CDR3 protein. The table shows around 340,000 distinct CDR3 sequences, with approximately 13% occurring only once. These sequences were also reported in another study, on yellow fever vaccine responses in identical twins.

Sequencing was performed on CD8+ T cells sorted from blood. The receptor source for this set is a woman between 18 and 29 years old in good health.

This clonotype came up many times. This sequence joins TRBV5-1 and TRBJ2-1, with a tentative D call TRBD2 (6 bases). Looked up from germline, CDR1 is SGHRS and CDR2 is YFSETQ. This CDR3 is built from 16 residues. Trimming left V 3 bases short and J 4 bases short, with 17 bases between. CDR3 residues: CASSYSGSVVYNEQFF. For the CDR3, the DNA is TGCGCCAGCAGCTATAGCGGTAGTGTGGTATACAATGAGCAGTTCTTC.

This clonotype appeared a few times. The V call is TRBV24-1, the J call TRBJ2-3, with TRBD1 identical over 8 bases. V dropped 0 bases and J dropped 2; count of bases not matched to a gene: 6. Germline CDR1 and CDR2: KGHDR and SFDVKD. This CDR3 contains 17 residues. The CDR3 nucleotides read TGTGCCACCAGTGATTTGGGGGGACAGGAGATCACAGATACGCAGTATTTT. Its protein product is CATSDLGGQEITDTQYF.

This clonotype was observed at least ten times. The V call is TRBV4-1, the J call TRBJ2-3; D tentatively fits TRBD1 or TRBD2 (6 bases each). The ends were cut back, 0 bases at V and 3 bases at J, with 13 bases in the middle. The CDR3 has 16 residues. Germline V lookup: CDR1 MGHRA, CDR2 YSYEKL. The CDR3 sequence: CASSQETRGATDTQYF. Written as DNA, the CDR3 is TGCGCCAGCAGCCAAGAAACGAGGGGGGCGACAGATACGCAGTATTTT.

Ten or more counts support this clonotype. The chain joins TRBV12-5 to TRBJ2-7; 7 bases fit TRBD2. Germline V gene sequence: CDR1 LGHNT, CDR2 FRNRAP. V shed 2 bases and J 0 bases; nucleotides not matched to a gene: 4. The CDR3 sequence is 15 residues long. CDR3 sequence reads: CASGLSSSGSYEQYF. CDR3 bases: TGTGCTAGTGGTTTGTCGTCTAGCGGCTCCTACGAGCAGTACTTC.

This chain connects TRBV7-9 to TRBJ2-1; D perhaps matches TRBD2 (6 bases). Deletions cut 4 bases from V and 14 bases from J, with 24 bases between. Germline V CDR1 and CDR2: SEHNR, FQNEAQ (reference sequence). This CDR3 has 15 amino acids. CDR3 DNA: TGTGCCAGCAGCTCACTCCGGGACTTGTCTACTGACGAGTTCTTC. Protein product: CASSSLRDLSTDEFF.

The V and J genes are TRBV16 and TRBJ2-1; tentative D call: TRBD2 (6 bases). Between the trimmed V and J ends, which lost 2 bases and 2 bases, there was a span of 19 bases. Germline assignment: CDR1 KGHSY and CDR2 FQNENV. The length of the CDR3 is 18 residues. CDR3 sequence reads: CASSQTHLTSSPYNEQFF. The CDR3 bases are TGTGCCAGCAGCCAAACCCACCTGACTAGTTCCCCCTACAATGAGCAGTTCTTC.

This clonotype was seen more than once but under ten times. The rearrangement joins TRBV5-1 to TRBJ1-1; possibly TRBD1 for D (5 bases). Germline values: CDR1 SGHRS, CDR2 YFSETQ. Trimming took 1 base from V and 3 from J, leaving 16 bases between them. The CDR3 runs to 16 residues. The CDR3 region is CASSLRGQGFHTEAFF. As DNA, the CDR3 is TGCGCCAGCAGCTTGAGAGGGCAGGGTTTTCACACTGAAGCTTTCTTT. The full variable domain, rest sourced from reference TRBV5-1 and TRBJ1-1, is KAGVTQTPRYLIKTRGQQVTLSCSPISGHRSVSWYQQTPGQGLQFLFEYFSETQRNKGNFPGRFSGRQFSNSRSEMNVSTLELGDSALYLCASSLRGQGFHTEAFFGQGTRLTVV.

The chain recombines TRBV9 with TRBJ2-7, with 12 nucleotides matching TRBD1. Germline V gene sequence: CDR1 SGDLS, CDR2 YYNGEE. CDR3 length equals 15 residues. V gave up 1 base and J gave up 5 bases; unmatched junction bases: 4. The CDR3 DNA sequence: TGTGCCAGCAGCGTATCCGGGACAGGGGGCGACGAGCAGTACTTC. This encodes CASSVSGTGGDEQYF.

CDR3 sequence: CASSLGQTSDYEQYV. For the CDR3, the DNA is TGTGCCAGCAGCTTAGGACAGACCAGCGACTACGAGCAGTACGTC. The chain carries TRBV7-9 and TRBJ2-7, with D maybe TRBD1 (5 bases). Germline CDR1 SEHNR, CDR2 FQNEAQ (reference sequence). This CDR3 has 15 residues. Trimming took off 1 base at V and 3 bases at J, with 13 bases between the two ends.

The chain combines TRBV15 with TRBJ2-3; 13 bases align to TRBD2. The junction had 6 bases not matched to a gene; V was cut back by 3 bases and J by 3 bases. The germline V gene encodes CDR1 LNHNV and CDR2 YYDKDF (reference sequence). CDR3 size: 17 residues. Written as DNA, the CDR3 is TGTGCCACCAGCAGGGAGACTAGCGGGGGGCCAACAGATACGCAGTATTTT. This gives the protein CATSRETSGGPTDTQYF.

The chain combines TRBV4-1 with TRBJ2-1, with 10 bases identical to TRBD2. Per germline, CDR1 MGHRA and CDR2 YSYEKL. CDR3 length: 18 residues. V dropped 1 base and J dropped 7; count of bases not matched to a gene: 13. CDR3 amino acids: CASSQGLLAGGFFNEQFF. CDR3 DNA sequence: TGCGCCAGCAGCCAAGGGTTATTAGCGGGAGGATTTTTTAATGAGCAGTTCTTC.

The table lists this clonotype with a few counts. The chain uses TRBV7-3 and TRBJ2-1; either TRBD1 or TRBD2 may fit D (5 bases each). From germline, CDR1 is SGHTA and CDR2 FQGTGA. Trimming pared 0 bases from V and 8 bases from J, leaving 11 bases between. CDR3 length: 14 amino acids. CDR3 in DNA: TGTGCCAGCAGCTTAACGGGACCCAGGGATGAGCAGTTCTTC. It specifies CASSLTGPRDEQFF.

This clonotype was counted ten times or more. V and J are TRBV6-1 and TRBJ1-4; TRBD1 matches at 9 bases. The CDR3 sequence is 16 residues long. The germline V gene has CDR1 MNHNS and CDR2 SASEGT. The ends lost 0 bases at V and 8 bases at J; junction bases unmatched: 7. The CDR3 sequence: CASSEAPGTGMEKLFF. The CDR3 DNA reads TGTGCCAGCAGTGAAGCCCCCGGGACAGGGATGGAAAAACTGTTTTTT.

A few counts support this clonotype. The CDR3 DNA sequence: TGTGCCAGCAGTTACTCGAGGACGGTCTATAATTCACCCCTCCACTTT. This encodes CASSYSRTVYNSPLHF. The rearrangement uses TRBV6-5 and TRBJ1-6; no reliable D call. The CDR3 is 16 residues long. V gave up 0 bases and J gave up 3 bases, with 9 bases separating them. Germline CDR1 MNHEY, CDR2 SVGAGI.

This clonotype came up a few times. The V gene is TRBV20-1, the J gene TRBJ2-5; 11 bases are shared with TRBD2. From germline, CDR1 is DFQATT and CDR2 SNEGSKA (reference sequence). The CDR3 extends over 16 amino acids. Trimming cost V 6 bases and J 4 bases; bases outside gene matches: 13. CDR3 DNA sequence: TGCAGTGCCCAACCCAGGGGTAGCGGGAGGGGAGAGACCCAGTACTTC. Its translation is CSAQPRGSGRGETQYF.

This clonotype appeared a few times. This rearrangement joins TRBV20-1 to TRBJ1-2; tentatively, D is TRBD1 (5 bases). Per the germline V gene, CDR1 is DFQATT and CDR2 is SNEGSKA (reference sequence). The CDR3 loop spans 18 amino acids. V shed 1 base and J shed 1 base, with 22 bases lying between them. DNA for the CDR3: TGCAGTGCTAGAGTGCTTGGGGTTGGCCAGGGTAATAACTATGGCTACACCTTC. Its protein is CSARVLGVGQGNNYGYTF.

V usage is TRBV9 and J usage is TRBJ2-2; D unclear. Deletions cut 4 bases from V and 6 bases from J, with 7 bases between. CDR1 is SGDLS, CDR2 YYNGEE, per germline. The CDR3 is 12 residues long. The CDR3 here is CASSSRAGELFF. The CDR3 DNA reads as TGTGCCAGCAGCTCCCGGGCCGGGGAGCTGTTTTTT.

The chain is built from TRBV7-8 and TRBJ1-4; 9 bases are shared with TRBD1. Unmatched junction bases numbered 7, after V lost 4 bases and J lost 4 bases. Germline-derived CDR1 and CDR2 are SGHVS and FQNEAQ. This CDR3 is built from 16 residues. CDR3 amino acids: CASSWKTGGHNEKLFF. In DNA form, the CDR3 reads TGTGCCAGCAGCTGGAAGACAGGGGGACATAATGAAAAACTGTTTTTT.

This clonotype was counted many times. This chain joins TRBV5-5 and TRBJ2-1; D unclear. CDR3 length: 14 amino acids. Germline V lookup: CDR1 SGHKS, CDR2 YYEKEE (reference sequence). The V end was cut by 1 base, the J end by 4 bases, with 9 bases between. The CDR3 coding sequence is TGTGCCAGCAGCTTGCGGCTAGATTACAATGAGCAGTTCTTC. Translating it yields CASSLRLDYNEQFF.

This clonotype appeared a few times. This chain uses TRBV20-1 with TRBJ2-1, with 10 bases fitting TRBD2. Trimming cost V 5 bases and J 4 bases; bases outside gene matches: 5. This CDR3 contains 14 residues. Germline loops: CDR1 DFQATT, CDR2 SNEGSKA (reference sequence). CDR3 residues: CSAPSSGGYNEQFF. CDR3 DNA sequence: TGCAGTGCTCCTTCTAGCGGGGGATACAATGAGCAGTTCTTC.

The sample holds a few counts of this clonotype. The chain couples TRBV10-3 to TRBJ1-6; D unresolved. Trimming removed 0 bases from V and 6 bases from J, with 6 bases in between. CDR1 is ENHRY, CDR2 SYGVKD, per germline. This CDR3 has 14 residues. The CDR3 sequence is CAISESMVNSPLHF. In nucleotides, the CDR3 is TGTGCCATCAGTGAGTCGATGGTTAATTCACCCCTCCACTTT.

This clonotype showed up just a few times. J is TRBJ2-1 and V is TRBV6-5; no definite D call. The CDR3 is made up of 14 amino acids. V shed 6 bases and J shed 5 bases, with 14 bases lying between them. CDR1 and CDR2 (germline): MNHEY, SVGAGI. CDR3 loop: CASSSPSSNNEQFF. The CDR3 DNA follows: TGTGCCAGCAGCTCACCCTCGAGCAACAATGAGCAGTTCTTC.

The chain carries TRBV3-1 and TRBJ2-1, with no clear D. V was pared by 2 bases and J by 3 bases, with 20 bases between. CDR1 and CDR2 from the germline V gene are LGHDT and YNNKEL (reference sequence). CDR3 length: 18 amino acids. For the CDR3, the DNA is TGTGCCAGCAGCCAACTCAACGGTGGTAGAAGGGACTACAATGAGCAGTTCTTC. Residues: CASSQLNGGRRDYNEQFF.

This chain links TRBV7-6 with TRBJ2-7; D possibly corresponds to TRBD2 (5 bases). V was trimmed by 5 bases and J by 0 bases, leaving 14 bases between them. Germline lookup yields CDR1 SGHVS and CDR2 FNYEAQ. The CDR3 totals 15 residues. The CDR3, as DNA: TGTGCCAGCAGCCCTGAGATGACTACCTCCTACGAGCAGTACTTC. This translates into CASSPEMTTSYEQYF.

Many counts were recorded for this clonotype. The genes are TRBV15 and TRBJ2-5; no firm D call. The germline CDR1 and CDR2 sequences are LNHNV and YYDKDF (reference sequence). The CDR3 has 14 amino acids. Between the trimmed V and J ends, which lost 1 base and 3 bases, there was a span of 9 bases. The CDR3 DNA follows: TGTGCCACCAGCAGAGGACGTGAAAAAGAGACCCAGTACTTC. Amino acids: CATSRGREKETQYF. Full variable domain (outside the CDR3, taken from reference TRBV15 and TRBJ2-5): DAMVIQNPRYQVTQFGKPVTLSCSQTLNHNVMYWYQQKSSQAPKLLFHYYDKDFNNEADTPDNFQSRRPNTSFCFLDIRSPGLGDTAMYLCATSRGREKETQYFGPGTRLLVL.